Described below is a single T cell receptor (beta chain) sequence and its context. This sample stems from a study of blood T cell repertoires in COVID-19. Study at large: Sample material is recorded as cDNA or gDNA derived from T cells, B-cell-depleted T cells, or PBMCs.

Original data processing: Counts of nucleated cells, estimated from reference gene primer amplification, were obtained. Assay: immunoSEQ multiplex PCR; the TCRdb copy retains only in-frame clones and omits some. The V and J calls and clone size were taken over from that table, and D and trimming were inferred from the DNA. The sample includes roughly 240,000 clones, about 89% of them seen just once. Germline CDR1 is SGHDN and CDR2 is FVKESK. The CDR3 totals 15 residues. The V and J ends lost 3 bases and 4 bases, in that order; junction bases with no gene match: 4. The V and J genes are TRBV14 and TRBJ2-1; 9 bases are shared with TRBD2. This TCR was sampled from a woman aged 55-75 years who had recovered from COVID-19. What was sequenced was peripheral blood. The CDR3: CASSQEAGGYNEQFF. Written as DNA, the CDR3 is TGTGCCAGCAGCCAGGAGGCGGGGGGGTACAATGAGCAGTTCTTC.